The 18 T cell receptor beta chains reported below all come from one sample, sequenced in a study of T cell repertoires in cytomegalovirus infection. Each CDR3 protein gets one entry after TCRdb re-called the reads with MiXCR. Of approximately 76,000 distinct CDR3 sequences listed, roughly 3.5% are singletons. Specimen: PBMCs. Receptor source: a human donor in good health (CMV status not recorded). Some clones in this sample may be carry-over from other donors' samples.

This clonotype occurred many times. The junction differs from germline at one of its ends, possibly a read error. The chain links TRBV2 to TRBJ2-7; 10 positions match TRBD1. CDR3 size: 12 residues. Germline V CDR1 and CDR2: SNHLY, FYNNEI. CDR3 nucleotides: TGTGCCAGCAGTCCCGCCGGGACAGGGGCTTGCTTC. It is translated as CASSPAGTGACF.

The sample holds many counts of this clonotype. Here the CDR3 reads CASIHPTGSLYGYTF. The CDR3 region has the DNA TGTGCCAGCATCCACCCGACAGGTTCGCTTTATGGCTACACCTTC. The chain couples TRBV6-2 or TRBV6-3 to TRBJ1-2, with D perhaps matching TRBD1 (6 bases). CDR3 length: 15 amino acids. With 7 bases removed from V and 5 bases from J, the gap between germline ends came to 20 bases. In germline, CDR1 is MNHEY, CDR2 SVGEGT.

This clonotype occurred many times. The chain uses TRBV6-1 and TRBJ1-6; TRBD1 might be the D (6 bases). This CDR3 comprises 15 residues. Germline lookup yields CDR1 MNHNS and CDR2 SASEGT. V lost 6 bases, J lost 7 bases, and 16 bases lay in between. Here the CDR3 DNA reads TGTGCCAGCAGACCAGGACAGTTCCGGAATTCACCCCTCCACTTT. Protein product: CASRPGQFRNSPLHF.

The chain combines TRBV7-2 with TRBJ1-4, with 7 bases fitting TRBD1. Losses at the gene ends were 2 bases for V and 5 bases for J; bases not matched to a gene: 8. The germline V gene has CDR1 SGHTA and CDR2 FQGNSA. The CDR3 is 16 amino acids. The CDR3 loop reads CASSLKGQLINEKLFF. The CDR3 DNA sequence: TGTGCCAGCAGCTTAAAGGGACAGCTGATAAATGAAAAACTGTTTTTT.

The table lists this clonotype with many counts. V and J are TRBV19 and TRBJ2-1; D might be TRBD1 (7 bases). The CDR3 extends over 14 amino acids. The germline V gene encodes CDR1 LNHDA and CDR2 SQIVND (reference sequence). Trimming stripped 2 bases from V and 4 bases from J, with 9 bases between. This chain's CDR3 is CASSIQGGYNEQFF. In DNA, the CDR3 is TGTGCCAGTAGTATACAGGGGGGATACAATGAGCAGTTCTTC.

This clonotype was recorded many times. V usage is TRBV7-2 and J usage is TRBJ1-1; D not resolved. The V gene lost 1 base and the J gene lost 4 bases, with 7 bases spanning the gap. This CDR3 contains 13 residues. Germline loops: CDR1 SGHTA, CDR2 FQGNSA. The CDR3 is CASSLDPTTEAFF. The CDR3 DNA follows: TGTGCCAGCAGCTTAGACCCAACCACTGAAGCTTTCTTT.

In this sample, this clonotype turned up many times. V and J are TRBV5-4 and TRBJ1-6; a possible D gene is TRBD1 (5 bases). The CDR3 runs 14 residues. The V gene's germline CDR1 is SGHNT and CDR2 YYREEE (reference sequence). V was clipped by 2 bases and J by 10 bases, with 13 bases between them. The CDR3 protein is CASSFTGGGSPLHF. The CDR3 nucleotides are TGTGCCAGCAGCTTTACAGGCGGTGGCTCACCCCTCCACTTT.

Many counts were recorded for this clonotype. V is TRBV24-1 and J is TRBJ1-2; D gene ambiguous. This CDR3 is 14 amino acids long. Per the germline V gene, CDR1 is KGHDR and CDR2 is SFDVKD. Trimming stripped 1 base from V and 5 bases from J, with 10 bases between. The CDR3 nucleotides read TGTGCCACCAGTGATTTAACCTCCAGATATGGCTACACCTTC. Protein: CATSDLTSRYGYTF.

The sample holds many counts of this clonotype. The chain links TRBV20-1 to TRBJ1-3; D not resolved. The V gene lost 3 bases and the J gene lost 0 bases, with 3 bases spanning the gap. This CDR3 has 12 residues. Germline CDR1 is DFQATT and CDR2 is SNEGSKA (reference sequence). CDR3 coding DNA: TGCAGTGCTAGGAGCTCTGGAAACACCATATATTTT. Its protein product is CSARSSGNTIYF.

This clonotype is judged medium-sized. J is TRBJ1-6 and V is TRBV6-1; 9 nucleotides line up with TRBD1. The CDR3 has 14 amino acids. V was clipped by 5 bases and J by 7 bases; unmatched bases: 3. CDR1 is MNHNS, CDR2 SASEGT, per germline. The CDR3 region is CASSPGQGNSPLHF. The CDR3 DNA reads TGTGCCAGCAGTCCCGGACAGGGGAATTCACCCCTCCACTTT.

At least ten counts were recorded for this clonotype. The chain uses TRBV20-1 and TRBJ2-5; TRBD1 might be the D (6 bases). The CDR3 extends over 15 amino acids. The V gene's germline CDR1 is DFQATT and CDR2 SNEGSKA (reference sequence). V dropped 3 bases and J dropped 1 base, with 15 bases sitting between them. The CDR3 loop reads CSARRGRGFQETQYF. In DNA form, the CDR3 reads TGCAGTGCTAGGAGGGGCAGGGGTTTCCAAGAGACCCAGTACTTC.

This clonotype is labeled medium-sized (0.01 to 0.1%). The chain combines TRBV7-8 with TRBJ2-7; no reliable D call. The germline CDR1 and CDR2 sequences are SGHVS and FQNEAQ. The length of the CDR3 is 14 residues. Trimming removed 1 base at V and 2 bases at J, with 9 bases between. The CDR3 sequence is CASSLVRAAYEQYF. In DNA form, the CDR3 reads TGTGCCAGCAGCTTAGTAAGGGCCGCCTACGAGCAGTACTTC.

The sample holds many counts of this clonotype. This chain links TRBV20-1 with TRBJ2-3, with TRBD1 matching over 8 bases. CDR3 length: 15 amino acids. With 5 bases clipped from V and 1 base from J, the junction kept 8 bases outside the gene matches. In germline, CDR1 is DFQATT, CDR2 SNEGSKA (reference sequence). The CDR3 region is CSAALRGLGTDTQYF. CDR3 in DNA: TGCAGTGCTGCACTCAGGGGGCTCGGCACAGATACGCAGTATTTT.

Ten or more counts support this clonotype. The CDR3 coding sequence is TGTGCCAGCAGTTTGAGGGTCCAATTAAACTCTGGGGCCAACGTCCTGACTTTC. Residues: CASSLRVQLNSGANVLTF. J is TRBJ2-6 and V is TRBV12-3 or TRBV12-4; tentative D call: TRBD2 (5 bases). Deletions cut 3 bases from V and 0 bases from J, with 15 bases between. The length of the CDR3 is 18 residues.

This clonotype was observed many times. The rearrangement joins TRBV19 to TRBJ2-1, with 8 bases fitting TRBD1. V lost 1 base, J lost 4 bases, and 0 bases stayed unmatched. CDR1 is LNHDA and CDR2 is SQIVND in the germline V gene (reference sequence). The CDR3 is made up of 14 amino acids. In DNA form, the CDR3 reads TGTGCCAGTAGTATAGGGACAGGGTACAATGAGCAGTTCTTC. Translation gives CASSIGTGYNEQFF. The whole variable domain, filled in from reference TRBV19 and TRBJ2-1, reads DGGITQSPKYLFRKEGQNVTLSCEQNLNHDAMYWYRQDPGQGLRLIYYSQIVNDFQKGDIAEGYSVSREKKESFPLTVTSAQKNPTAFYLCASSIGTGYNEQFFGPGTRLTVL.

This clonotype has at least ten counts. This chain joins TRBV4-3 and TRBJ1-5; perhaps TRBD1 as D (5 bases). Per the germline V gene, CDR1 is LGHNA and CDR2 is YSLEER. Trimming shortened V by 4 bases and J by 5 bases, and 12 bases separated the two germline ends. This CDR3 spans 14 amino acids. The CDR3: CASSRGSQDQPQHF. Here the CDR3 DNA reads TGCGCCAGCAGCCGGGGCAGTCAGGATCAGCCCCAGCATTTT.

The sample holds many counts of this clonotype. The J gene is TRBJ2-1, the V gene TRBV7-8, with D perhaps matching TRBD1 or TRBD2 (5 bases each). The CDR3 totals 15 residues. V dropped 4 bases and J dropped 8 bases, with 18 bases sitting between them. Germline V CDR1 and CDR2: SGHVS, FQNEAQ. In nucleotides, the CDR3 is TGTGCCAGCAGCTCGGGCCGGGACGGGATGCATGAGCAGTTCTTC. This sequence encodes CASSSGRDGMHEQFF.

This clonotype was seen ten or more times. The rearrangement links TRBV12-3 or TRBV12-4 to TRBJ1-2; 7 bases agree with TRBD1. J lost 6 bases, V lost 6 bases, and 13 bases had no gene match. The CDR3 has 15 amino acids. For the CDR3, the DNA is TGTGCCAGCAGGCGGGGGGACAGACCTTCGGATGGCTACACCTTC. It specifies CASRRGDRPSDGYTF.